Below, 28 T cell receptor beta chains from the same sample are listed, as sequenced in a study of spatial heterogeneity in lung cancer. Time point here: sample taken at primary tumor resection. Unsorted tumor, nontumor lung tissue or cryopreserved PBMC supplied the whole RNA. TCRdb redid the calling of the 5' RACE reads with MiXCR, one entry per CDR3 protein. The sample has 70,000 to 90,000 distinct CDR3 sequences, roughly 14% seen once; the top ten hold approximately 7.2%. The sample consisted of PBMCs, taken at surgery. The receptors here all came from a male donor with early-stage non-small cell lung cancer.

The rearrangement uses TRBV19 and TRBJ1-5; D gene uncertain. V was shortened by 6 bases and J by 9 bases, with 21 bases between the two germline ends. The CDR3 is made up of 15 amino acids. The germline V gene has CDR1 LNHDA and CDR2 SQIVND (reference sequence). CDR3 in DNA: TGTGCCAGTAGGTCAGGAGGGAGGCCCTTAGCGCCCCAGCATTTT. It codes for CASRSGGRPLAPQHF.

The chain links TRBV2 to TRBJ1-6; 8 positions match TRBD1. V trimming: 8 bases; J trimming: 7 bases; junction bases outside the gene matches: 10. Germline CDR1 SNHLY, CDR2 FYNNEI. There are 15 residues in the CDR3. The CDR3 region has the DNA TGTGCCAGCGGACAAGACAGGGGCGAAAATTCACCCCTCCACTTT. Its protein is CASGQDRGENSPLHF.

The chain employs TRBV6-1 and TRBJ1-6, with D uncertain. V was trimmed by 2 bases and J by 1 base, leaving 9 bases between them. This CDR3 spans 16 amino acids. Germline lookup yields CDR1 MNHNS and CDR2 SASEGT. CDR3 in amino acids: CASSESRTSYNSPLHF. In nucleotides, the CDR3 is TGTGCCAGCAGTGAAAGTAGGACGTCCTATAATTCACCCCTCCACTTT.

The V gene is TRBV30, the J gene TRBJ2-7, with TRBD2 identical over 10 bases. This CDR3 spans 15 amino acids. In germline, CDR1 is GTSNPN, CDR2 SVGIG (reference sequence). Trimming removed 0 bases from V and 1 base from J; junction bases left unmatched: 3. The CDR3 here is CAWSVLAGVSYEQYF. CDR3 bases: TGTGCCTGGAGTGTCCTAGCGGGAGTATCCTACGAGCAGTACTTC.

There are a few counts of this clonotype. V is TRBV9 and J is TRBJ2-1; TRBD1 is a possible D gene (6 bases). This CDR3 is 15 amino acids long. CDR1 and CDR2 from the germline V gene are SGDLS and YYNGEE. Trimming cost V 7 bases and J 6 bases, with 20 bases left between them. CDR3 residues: CASGWDNTPGNEQFF. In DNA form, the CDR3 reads TGTGCCAGCGGTTGGGACAATACACCGGGCAATGAGCAGTTCTTC. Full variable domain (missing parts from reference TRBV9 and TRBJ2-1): DSGVTQTPKHLITATGQRVTLRCSPRSGDLSVYWYQQSLDQGLQFLIQYYNGEERAKGNILERFSAQQFPDLHSELNLSSLELGDSALYFCASGWDNTPGNEQFFGPGTRLTVL.

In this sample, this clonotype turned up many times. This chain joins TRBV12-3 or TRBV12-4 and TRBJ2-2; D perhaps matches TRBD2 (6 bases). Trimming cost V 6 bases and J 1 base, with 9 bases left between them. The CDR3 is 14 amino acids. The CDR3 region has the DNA TGTGCCAGCAGGGAGGGCCAGAACACCGGGGAGCTGTTTTTT. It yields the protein CASREGQNTGELFF.

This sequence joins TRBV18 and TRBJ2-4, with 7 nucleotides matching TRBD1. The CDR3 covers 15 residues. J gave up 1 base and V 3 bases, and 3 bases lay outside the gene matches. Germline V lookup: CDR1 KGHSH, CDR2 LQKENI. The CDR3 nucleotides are TGTGCCAGCTCACCTCTACAGGGGGCCAAAAACATTCAGTACTTC. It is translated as CASSPLQGAKNIQYF.

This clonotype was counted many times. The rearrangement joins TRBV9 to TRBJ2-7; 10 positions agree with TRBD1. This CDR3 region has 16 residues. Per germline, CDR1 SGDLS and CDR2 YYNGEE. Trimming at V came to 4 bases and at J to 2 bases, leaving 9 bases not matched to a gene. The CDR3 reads CASSHSSGTGAYEQYF. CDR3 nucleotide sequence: TGTGCCAGCAGCCATTCTTCCGGGACAGGGGCCTACGAGCAGTACTTC.

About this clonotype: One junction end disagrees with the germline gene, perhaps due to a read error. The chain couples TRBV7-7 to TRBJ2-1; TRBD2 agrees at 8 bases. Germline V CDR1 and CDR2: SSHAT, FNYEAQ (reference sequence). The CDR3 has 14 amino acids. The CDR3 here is CASSPGLAGHEQFF. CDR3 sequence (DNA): TGTGCTAGCAGCCCAGGACTAGCCGGCCATGAGCAGTTCTTC.

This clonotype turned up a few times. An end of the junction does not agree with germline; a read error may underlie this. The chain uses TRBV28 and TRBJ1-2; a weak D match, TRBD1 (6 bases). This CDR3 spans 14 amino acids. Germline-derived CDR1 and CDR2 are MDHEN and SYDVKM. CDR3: CASSLSGGGYGYIF. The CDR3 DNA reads TGTGCCAGCAGTTTGAGTGGGGGCGGCTATGGCTACATCTTC.

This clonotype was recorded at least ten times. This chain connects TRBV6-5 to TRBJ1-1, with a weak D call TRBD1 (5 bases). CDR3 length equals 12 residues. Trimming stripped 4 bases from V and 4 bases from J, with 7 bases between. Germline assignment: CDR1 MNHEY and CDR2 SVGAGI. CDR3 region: CASSSGGTEAFF. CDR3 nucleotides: TGTGCCAGCAGTTCGGGGGGCACTGAAGCTTTCTTT.

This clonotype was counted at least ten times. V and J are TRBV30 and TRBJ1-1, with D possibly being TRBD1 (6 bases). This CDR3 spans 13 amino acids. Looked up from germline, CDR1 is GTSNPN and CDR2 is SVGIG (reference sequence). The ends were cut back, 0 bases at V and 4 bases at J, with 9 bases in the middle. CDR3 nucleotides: TGTGCCTGGAGTGTAGGGGGAGGCACTGAAGCTTTCTTT. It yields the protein CAWSVGGGTEAFF.

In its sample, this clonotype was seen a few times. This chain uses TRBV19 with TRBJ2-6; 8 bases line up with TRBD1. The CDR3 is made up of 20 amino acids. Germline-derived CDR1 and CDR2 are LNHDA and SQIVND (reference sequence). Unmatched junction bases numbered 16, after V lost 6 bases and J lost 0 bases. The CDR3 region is CASSRLTASGTGSGANVLTF. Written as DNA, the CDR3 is TGTGCCAGTAGCCGCCTAACGGCTAGTGGGACAGGCTCTGGGGCCAACGTCCTGACTTTC.

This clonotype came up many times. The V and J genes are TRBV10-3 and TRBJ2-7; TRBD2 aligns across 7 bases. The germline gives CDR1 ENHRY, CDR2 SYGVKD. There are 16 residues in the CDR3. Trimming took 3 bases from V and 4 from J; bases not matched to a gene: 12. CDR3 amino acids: CAISEGAGINLYEQYF. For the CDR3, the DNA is TGTGCCATCAGTGAAGGAGCGGGGATAAACTTATACGAGCAGTACTTC.

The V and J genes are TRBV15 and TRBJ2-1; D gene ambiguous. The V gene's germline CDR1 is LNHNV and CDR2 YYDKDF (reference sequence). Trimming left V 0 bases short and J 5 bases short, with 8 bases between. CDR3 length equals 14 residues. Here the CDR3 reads CATSRDPPDNEQFF. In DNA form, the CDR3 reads TGTGCCACCAGCAGAGATCCCCCAGACAATGAGCAGTTCTTC.

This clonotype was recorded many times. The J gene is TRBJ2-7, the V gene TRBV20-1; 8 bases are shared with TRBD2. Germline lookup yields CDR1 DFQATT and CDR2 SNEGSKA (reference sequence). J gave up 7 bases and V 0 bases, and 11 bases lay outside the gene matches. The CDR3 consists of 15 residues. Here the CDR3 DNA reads TGCAGTGCTAGAGATCAAACAGGTGGGACTAGGGAGCAGTACTTC. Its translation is CSARDQTGGTREQYF.

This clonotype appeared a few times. The chain's CDR3 is CASSRMGQGRDTEAFF. CDR3 in DNA: TGTGCCAGCAGCAGAATGGGACAGGGAAGGGATACTGAAGCTTTCTTT. The chain links TRBV6-2 or TRBV6-3 to TRBJ1-1; 9 bases align to TRBD1. The ends lost 6 bases at V and 5 bases at J; junction bases unmatched: 13. This CDR3 has 16 residues. Germline assignment: CDR1 MNHEY and CDR2 SVGEGT.

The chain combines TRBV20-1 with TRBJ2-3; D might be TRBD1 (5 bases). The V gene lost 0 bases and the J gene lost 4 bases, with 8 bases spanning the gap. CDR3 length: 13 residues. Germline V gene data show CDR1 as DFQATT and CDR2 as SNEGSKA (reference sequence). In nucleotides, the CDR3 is TGCAGTGCTAGAGATCAGGGTCCAGATACGCAGTATTTT. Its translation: CSARDQGPDTQYF.

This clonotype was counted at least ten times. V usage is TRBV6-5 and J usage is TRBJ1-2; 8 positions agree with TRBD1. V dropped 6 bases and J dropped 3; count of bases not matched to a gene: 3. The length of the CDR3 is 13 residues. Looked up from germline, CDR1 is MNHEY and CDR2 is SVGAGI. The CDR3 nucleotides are TGTGCCAGCAGGGACAGGGCCGACTATGGCTACACCTTC. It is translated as CASRDRADYGYTF.

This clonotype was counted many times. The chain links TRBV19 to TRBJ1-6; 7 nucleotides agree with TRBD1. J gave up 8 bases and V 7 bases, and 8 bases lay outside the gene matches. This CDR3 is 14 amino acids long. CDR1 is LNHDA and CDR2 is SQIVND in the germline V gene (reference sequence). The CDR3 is CASNAGTDHSPLHF. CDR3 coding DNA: TGTGCCAGTAACGCCGGGACAGATCATTCACCCCTCCACTTT.

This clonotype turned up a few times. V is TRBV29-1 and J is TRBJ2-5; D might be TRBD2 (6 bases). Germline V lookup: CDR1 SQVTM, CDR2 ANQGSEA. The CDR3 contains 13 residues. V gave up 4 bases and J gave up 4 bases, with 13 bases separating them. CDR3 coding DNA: TGCAGCGTTGGGGTTCAGGGAGGAGAGACCCAGTACTTC. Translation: CSVGVQGGETQYF.

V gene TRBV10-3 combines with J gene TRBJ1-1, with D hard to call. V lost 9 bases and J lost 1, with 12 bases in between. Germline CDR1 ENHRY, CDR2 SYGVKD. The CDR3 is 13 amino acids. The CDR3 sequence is CAISSNGNTEAFF. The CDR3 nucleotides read TGTGCCATTAGCTCAAATGGGAACACTGAAGCTTTCTTT.

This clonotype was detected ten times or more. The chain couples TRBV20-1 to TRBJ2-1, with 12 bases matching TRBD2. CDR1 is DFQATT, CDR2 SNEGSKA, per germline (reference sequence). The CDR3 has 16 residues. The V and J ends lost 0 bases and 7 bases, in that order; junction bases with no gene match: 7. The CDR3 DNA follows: TGCAGTGCTAGAGATGAGACTAGCGGGAGCGGGAATGAGCAGTTCTTC. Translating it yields CSARDETSGSGNEQFF.

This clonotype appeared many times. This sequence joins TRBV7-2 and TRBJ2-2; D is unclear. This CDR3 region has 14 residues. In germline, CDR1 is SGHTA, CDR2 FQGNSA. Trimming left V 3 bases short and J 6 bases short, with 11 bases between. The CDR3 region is CASSLGPHAGELFF. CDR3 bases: TGTGCCAGCAGCTTGGGCCCCCACGCCGGGGAGCTGTTTTTT.

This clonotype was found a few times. In DNA, the CDR3 is TGTGCCAGCAGTCTACCAACAGGGAAGGGCTCCTACGAGCAGTACTTC. Protein product: CASSLPTGKGSYEQYF. The chain has TRBV7-2 and TRBJ2-7, with a possible D match to TRBD1 (6 bases). Trimming shortened V by 6 bases and J by 0 bases, and 18 bases separated the two germline ends. Germline CDR1 reads SGHTA; CDR2 reads FQGNSA. The CDR3 has 16 amino acids.

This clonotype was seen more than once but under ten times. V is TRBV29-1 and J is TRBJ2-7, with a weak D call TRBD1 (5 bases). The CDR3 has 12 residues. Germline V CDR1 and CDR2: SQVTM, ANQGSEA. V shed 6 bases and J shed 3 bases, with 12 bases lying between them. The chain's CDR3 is CSVRTLVYEQYF. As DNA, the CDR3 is TGCAGCGTCCGGACACTCGTCTACGAGCAGTACTTC.

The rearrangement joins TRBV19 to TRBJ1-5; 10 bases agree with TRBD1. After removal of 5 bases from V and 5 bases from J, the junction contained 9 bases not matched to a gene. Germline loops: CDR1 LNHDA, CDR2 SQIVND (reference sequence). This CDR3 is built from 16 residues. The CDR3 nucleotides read TGTGCCAGTAGTCCCCGGGACAGGGGCCGGGATCAGCCCCAGCATTTT. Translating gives CASSPRDRGRDQPQHF.

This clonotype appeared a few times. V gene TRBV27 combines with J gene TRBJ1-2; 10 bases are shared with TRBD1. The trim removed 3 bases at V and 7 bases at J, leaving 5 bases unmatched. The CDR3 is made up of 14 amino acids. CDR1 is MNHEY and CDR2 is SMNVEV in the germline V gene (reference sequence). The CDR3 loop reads CASSFFGTGVGYTF. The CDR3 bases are TGTGCCAGCAGTTTTTTTGGGACAGGGGTTGGCTACACCTTC.